This T cell receptor (beta chain) was found in a study of blood T cell repertoires in COVID-19. Study as a whole: From T cells, B-cell-depleted T cells, or PBMCs came the material, which was cDNA or gDNA.

Enrolled through a virtual design, the participants were between roughly 18 and 90 years of age and came from fewer than 30 US areas. Participant reports of clinical history set cohort assignment. Germline assignment: CDR1 SGDLS and CDR2 YYNGEE. The length of the CDR3 is 8 residues. Original processing methods: Nucleated cell number was recorded as an estimate derived from reference gene primer amplification. Profiled with immunoSEQ multiplex PCR; TCRdb holds only in-frame clones, not every one. The V and J calls and the clone size are those of that table, but D and trimming were determined from the DNA. The sample carries more than 450,000 clones, approximately 90% recorded once. This clone was picked up one time. A junction boundary mismatches the germline segment, possibly from a read error.

The chain couples TRBV9 to TRBJ1-2, with 7 bases lining up with TRBD1. The specimen sequenced was PBMCs or T cells enriched from blood (not recorded which). This clonotype originated in a woman between 18 and 30 years old who had recovered from COVID-19. CDR3 residues: CASSRDSF. As DNA, the CDR3 is TGTGCCAGCAGTCGGGACAGTTTC.